This section outlines one TCR beta chain sequence together with its context. What it binds is not known. The V segment lost 9 bases and the J segment 3 bases; nucleotides outside the gene matches: 5. Germline loops: CDR1 SNHLY, CDR2 FYNNEI. The CDR3 totals 15 residues. This sample was taken from a study of T cells in tuberculosis. General observations from the study: Shorter CDR3-alpha in active tuberculosis partly drove smaller distances. GMM-specific TCRs were nearer to active tuberculosis alpha repertoires, suggesting expansion.

Only in-frame clones appear in the TCRdb table, and some are missing; sequencing was by immunoSEQ multiplex PCR. The sample lists fewer than 40,000 clones; 97% were seen once. Sequencing was performed on PBMCs. The chain combines TRBV2 with TRBJ2-6, with 10 bases matching TRBD2. This TCR was recovered from a donor aged 10 to 29 with latent tuberculosis or without tuberculosis infection. The chain's CDR3 is CARQGLAVGANVLTF. DNA of the CDR3: TGTGCCAGACAAGGACTAGCGGTTGGGGCCAACGTCCTGACTTTC.